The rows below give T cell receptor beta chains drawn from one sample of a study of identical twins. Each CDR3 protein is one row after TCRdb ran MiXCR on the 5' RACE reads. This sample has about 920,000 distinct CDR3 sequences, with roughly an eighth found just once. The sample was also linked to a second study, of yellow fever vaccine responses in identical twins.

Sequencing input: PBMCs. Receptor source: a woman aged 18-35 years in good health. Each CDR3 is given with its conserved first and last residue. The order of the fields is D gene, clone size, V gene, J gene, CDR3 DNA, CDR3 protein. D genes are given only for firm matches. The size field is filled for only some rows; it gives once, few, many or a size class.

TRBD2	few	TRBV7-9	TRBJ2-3	TGTGCCAGCAGCCCACGACTAGCACAACCCACAGATACGCAGTATTTT	CASSPRLAQPTDTQYF
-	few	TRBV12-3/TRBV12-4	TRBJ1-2	TGTGCCAGCAGCCTCCAGACAGCGAACTATGGCTACACCTTC	CASSLQTANYGYTF
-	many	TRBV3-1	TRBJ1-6	TGTGCCAGCAGTCGAAAGCGGTATGTTGGTTCACCCCTCCACTTT	CASSRKRYVGSPLHF
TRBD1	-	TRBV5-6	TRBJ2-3	TGTGCCAGCAGTAAGGAGACAGGGGCCCGCCCTTCGGGGTCGCAGTATTTT	CASSKETGARPSGSQYF
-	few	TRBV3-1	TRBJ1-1	TGTGCCAGCAGAACTTCGGACAGTCTGAACACTGAAGCTTTCTTT	CASRTSDSLNTEAFF
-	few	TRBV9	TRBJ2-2	TGTGCCAGCAGCGTAGGGCCCGGAAACACCGGGGAGCTGTTTTTT	CASSVGPGNTGELFF
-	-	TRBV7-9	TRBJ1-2	TGTGCCAGCAGCCCACCAGACTCCTCGGAGTATGGCTACACCTTC	CASSPPDSSEYGYTF
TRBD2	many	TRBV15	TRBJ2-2	TGTGCCACCAGCAGCACCGGGACTAGCGGACCCGGGGAGCTGTTTTTT	CATSSTGTSGPGELFF
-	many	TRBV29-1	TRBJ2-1	TGCAGCGTGGCAACTGCCAGGGGTTCCTACAATGAGCAGTTCTTC	CSVATARGSYNEQFF
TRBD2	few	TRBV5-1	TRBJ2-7	TGCGCCAGCAGCCCACCACTAGCGGGAGATCTCGAGCAGTACTTC	CASSPPLAGDLEQYF
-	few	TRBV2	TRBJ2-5	TGTGCCAGCAGTGTCAGCCCGGGAGAGACCCAGTACTTC	CASSVSPGETQYF